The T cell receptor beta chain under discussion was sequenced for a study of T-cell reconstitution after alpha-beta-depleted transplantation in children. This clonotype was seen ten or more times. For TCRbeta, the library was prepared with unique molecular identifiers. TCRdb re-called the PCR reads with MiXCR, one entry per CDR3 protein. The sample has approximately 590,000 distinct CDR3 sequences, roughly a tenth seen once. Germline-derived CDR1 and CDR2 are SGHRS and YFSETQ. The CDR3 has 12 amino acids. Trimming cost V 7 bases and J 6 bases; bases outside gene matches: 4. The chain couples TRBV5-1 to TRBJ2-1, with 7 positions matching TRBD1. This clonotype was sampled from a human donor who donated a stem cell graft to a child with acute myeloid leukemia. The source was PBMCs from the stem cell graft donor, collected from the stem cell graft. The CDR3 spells CASGQGVNEQFF. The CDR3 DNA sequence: TGCGCCAGCGGGCAGGGGGTCAATGAGCAGTTCTTC.